The 3 T cell receptor beta chains in this list originate from one sample, sequenced in a study of cytomegalovirus exposure and HLA in healthy donors. Libraries were prepared by immunoSEQ multiplex PCR; TCRdb keeps only in-frame clonotypes and omits some of them. The sample shows 140,000 to 150,000 clones, about 91% of them seen only once. Specimen: PBMCs. All receptors come from a man in his late teens or twenties in good health and CMV-seropositive.

V gene TRBV4-1 combines with J gene TRBJ2-7; no clear D gene. The CDR3 has 13 residues. Deletions cut 3 bases from V and 4 bases from J, with 10 bases between. Germline V gene lookup returns CDR1 MGHRA and CDR2 YSYEKL. The CDR3 sequence is CASSQDDTYEQYF. CDR3 nucleotides: TGCGCCAGCAGCCAGGATGACACGTACGAGCAGTACTTC.

The gene calls are TRBV9 and TRBJ1-2; D is unclear. Germline lookup yields CDR1 SGDLS and CDR2 YYNGEE. The CDR3 loop spans 13 amino acids. V was shortened by 0 bases and J by 8 bases, with 11 bases between the two germline ends. The CDR3 region is CASSVGEAAGYTF. CDR3 nucleotides: TGTGCCAGCAGCGTAGGCGAAGCTGCCGGCTACACCTTC.

With respect to this clone: This sample includes further DNA sequences coding for the same CDR3. This rearrangement joins TRBV28 to TRBJ2-7; tentative D call: TRBD2 (6 bases). The CDR3 totals 13 residues. Germline assignment: CDR1 MDHEN and CDR2 SYDVKM. Trimming removed 6 bases from V and 0 bases from J, with 9 bases in between. This CDR3 reads CASSLTSSYEQYF. In DNA, the CDR3 is TGTGCCAGCAGCTTGACTAGCTCCTACGAGCAGTACTTC.